This TCR beta chain came from a study of tumor-infiltrating lymphocytes in primary liver carcinoma. Overall study results and limits: Tumor specimens were characterized by a significantly higher top-250-clone fraction than blood (p = 0.039). Because the samples were bulk unsorted, the study did not compare CD4+ and CD8+ repertoires.

Total RNA amounting to 500 ng was the source from which TCR beta cDNA was made with a constant-region primer. Libraries covering TCR beta were generated through three nested multiplex PCR rounds (using a slightly modified ARM-PCR). A single record per CDR3 protein comes from TCRdb applying MiXCR to the multiplex PCR reads. The data show about 320,000 distinct CDR3 sequences, nearly 60% seen once. In addition to blood RNA drawn from unsorted whole blood, germline DNA was extracted. Details on this clonotype: Its specificity is unknown.

The sequencing sample was made of peripheral blood. The TCR was taken from a woman in her twenties or thirties with primary liver carcinoma and hepatitis B virus infection.

The CDR3 sequence is CASRDRGDQPQHF. As DNA, the CDR3 is TGTGCCAGCAGAGACAGGGGCGATCAGCCCCAGCATTTT. The rearrangement links TRBV6-2 or TRBV6-3 to TRBJ1-5, with 8 bases fitting TRBD1. Germline CDR1 and CDR2: MNHEY and SVGEGT. V lost 6 bases and J lost 5; bases outside the gene matches: 3. The CDR3 covers 13 residues.